This T cell receptor (beta chain) was sequenced for a study of T cells in Graves' hyperthyroidism and ophthalmopathy. Study in general: Initial diagnosis, before any treatment, was when peripheral blood was collected. The study's findings and limits: Within blood appeared most thyroid clonotypes that had expanded above 0.001.

This CDR3 has 14 residues. Germline assignment: CDR1 SGHRS and CDR2 YFSETQ. The V segment lost 2 bases and the J segment 4 bases; nucleotides outside the gene matches: 4. This clonotype was picked up a small number of times. The antigen is not known. In making diagnoses, clinical symptoms, serum thyroxine and TRAb, thyroid ultrasound and orbital computed tomography were all used. Amplification of TCR beta CDR3 regions used RNA as the template. The HTBI primer set served for first-round RT-PCR of the TCR CDR3. TCRdb passed the multiplex PCR reads through MiXCR, listing each CDR3 protein once. This sample has around 300,000 distinct CDR3 sequences, with roughly 15% found just once.

Material: blood. The clonotype was recovered from a woman in her 50s with Graves' hyperthyroidism that later progressed to Graves' ophthalmopathy. The rearrangement joins TRBV5-1 to TRBJ2-5, with TRBD2 identical over 8 bases. The CDR3 DNA reads TGCGCCAGCAGCTTCACTAGCGGTAGAGAGACCCAGTACTTC. Translated: CASSFTSGRETQYF. The whole variable domain, remainder taken from reference TRBV5-1 and TRBJ2-5, is KAGVTQTPRYLIKTRGQQVTLSCSPISGHRSVSWYQQTPGQGLQFLFEYFSETQRNKGNFPGRFSGRQFSNSRSEMNVSTLELGDSALYLCASSFTSGRETQYFGPGTRLLVL.